This T cell receptor (beta chain) was identified in a study of radiotherapy plus CTLA-4 blockade in lung cancer. Whole-study results and caveats: After radiotherapy and ipilimumab, tumor-derived clones expanded in peripheral blood. The best prediction of response reportedly came from early blood T cell clone dynamics, with interferon-beta.

Some clones are missing from TCRdb's copy, which holds only in-frame ones; the method was immunoSEQ multiplex PCR. The data show 70,000 to 95,000 clones, over 75% seen once. Patients in the study, people with chemo-refractory metastatic non-small-cell lung cancer, received focal radiation plus ipilimumab CTLA-4 blockade. Looked up from germline, CDR1 is SNHLY and CDR2 is FYNNEI. The CDR3 sequence is 14 residues long. V was cut by 5 bases and J by 0 bases, with 10 bases left in between. Worth noting for this clone: Its specificity is not known.

The TCR comes from a human donor with non-small cell lung cancer that progressed on radiotherapy plus ipilimumab. The sample here was peripheral blood, taken from a patient treated with radiotherapy plus ipilimumab. This rearrangement joins TRBV2 to TRBJ2-5; D gene ambiguous. The DNA of the CDR3 is TGTGCCAGCAGTCCCTCCCCCGACCAAGAGACCCAGTACTTC. Amino acids: CASSPSPDQETQYF.